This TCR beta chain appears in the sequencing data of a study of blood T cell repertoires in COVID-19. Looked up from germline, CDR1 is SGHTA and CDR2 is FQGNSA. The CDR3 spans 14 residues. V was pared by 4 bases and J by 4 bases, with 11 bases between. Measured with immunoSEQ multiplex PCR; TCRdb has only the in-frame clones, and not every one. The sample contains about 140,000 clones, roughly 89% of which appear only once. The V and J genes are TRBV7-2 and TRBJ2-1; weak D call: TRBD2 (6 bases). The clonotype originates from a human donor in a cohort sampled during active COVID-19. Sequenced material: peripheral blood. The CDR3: CASSSGVRYNEQFF. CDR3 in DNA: TGTGCCAGCAGCTCGGGGGTACGATACAATGAGCAGTTCTTC.